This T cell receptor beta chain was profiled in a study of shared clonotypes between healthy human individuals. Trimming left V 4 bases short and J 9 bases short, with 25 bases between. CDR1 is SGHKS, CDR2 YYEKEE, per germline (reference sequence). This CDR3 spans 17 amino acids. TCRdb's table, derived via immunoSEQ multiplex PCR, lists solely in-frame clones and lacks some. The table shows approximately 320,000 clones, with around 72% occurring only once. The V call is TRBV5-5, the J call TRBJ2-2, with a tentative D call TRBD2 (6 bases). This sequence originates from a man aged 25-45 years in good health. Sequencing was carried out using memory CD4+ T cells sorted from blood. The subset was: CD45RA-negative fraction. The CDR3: CASSHVWDSLSRRELFF. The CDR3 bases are TGTGCCAGCAGCCATGTATGGGACTCCCTAAGTCGGAGGGAGCTGTTTTTT.